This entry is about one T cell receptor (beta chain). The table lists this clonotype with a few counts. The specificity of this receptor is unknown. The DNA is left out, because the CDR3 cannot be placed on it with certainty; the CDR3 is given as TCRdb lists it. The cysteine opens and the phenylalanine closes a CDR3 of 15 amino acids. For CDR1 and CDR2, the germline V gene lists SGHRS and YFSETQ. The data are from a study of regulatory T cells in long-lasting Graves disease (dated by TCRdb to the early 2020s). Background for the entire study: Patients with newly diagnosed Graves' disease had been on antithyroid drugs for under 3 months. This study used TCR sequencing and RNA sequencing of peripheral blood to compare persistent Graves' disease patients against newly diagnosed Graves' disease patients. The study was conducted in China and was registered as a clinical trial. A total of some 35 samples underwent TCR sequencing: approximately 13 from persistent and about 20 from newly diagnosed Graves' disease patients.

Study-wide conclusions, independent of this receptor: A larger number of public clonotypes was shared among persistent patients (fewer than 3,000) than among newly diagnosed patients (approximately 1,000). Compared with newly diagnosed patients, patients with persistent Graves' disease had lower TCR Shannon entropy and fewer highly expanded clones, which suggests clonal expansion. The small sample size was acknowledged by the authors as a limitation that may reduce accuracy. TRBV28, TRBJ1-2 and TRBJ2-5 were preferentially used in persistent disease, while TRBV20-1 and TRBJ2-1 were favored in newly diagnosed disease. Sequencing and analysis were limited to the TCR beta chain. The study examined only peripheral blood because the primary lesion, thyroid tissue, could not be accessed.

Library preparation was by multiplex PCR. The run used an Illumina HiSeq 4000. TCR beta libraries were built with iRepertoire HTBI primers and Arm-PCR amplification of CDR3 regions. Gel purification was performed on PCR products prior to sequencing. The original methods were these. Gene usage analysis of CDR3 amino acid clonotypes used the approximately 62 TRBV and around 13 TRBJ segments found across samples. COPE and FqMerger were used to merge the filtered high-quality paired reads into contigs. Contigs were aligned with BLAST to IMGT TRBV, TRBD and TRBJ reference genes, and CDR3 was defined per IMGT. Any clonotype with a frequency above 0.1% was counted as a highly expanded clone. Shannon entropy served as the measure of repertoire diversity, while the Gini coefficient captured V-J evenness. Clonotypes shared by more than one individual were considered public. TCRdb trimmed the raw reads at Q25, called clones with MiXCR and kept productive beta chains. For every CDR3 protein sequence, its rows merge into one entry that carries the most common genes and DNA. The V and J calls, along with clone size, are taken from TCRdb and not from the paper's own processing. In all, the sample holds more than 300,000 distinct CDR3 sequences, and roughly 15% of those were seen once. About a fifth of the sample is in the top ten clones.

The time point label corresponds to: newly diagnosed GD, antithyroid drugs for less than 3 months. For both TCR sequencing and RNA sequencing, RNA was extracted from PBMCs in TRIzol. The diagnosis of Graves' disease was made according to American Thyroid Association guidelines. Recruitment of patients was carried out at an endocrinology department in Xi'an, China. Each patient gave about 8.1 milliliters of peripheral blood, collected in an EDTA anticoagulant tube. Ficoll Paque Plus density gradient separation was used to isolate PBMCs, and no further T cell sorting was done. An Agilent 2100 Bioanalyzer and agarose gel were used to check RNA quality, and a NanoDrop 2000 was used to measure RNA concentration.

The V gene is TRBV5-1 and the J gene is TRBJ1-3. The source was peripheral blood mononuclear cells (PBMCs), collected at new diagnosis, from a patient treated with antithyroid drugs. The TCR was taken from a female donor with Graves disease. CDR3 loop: CASSFGVGAGNTTYF.